A single sample gave rise to the 29 T cell receptor beta chains below, sequenced in a study of blood T cell repertoires in COVID-19. Sequenced by immunoSEQ multiplex PCR; TCRdb stores in-frame clones only, minus some. The sample consists of 76,000 or so clones, approximately 80% of them appearing once. Specimen: peripheral blood. Receptor source: a man aged 45-65 years with acute or convalescent COVID-19.

This chain joins TRBV7-9 and TRBJ1-1, with D uncertain. V shed 2 bases and J shed 1 base, with 8 bases lying between them. Germline CDR1 is SEHNR and CDR2 is FQNEAQ (reference sequence). The CDR3 totals 14 residues. The CDR3 sequence is CASSLSGQNTEAFF. The DNA for the CDR3 is TGTGCCAGCAGCTTAAGCGGGCAGAACACTGAAGCTTTCTTT.

This clone was observed once. The chain joins TRBV6-5 to TRBJ1-2; no firm D call. V was trimmed by 4 bases and J by 8 bases, leaving 14 bases between them. This CDR3 spans 13 amino acids. Germline CDR1 is MNHEY and CDR2 is SVGAGI. The CDR3 protein is CASSLTSQEGYTF. As DNA, the CDR3 is TGTGCCAGCAGTTTGACATCTCAGGAAGGCTACACCTTC.

The chain is built from TRBV6-2 or TRBV6-3 and TRBJ1-2, with 9 bases that match TRBD1. In germline, CDR1 is MNHEY, CDR2 SVGEGT. The CDR3 sequence is 16 residues long. The J segment lost 2 bases and the V segment lost 4 bases, leaving 8 bases of the junction unmatched. The CDR3 protein is CASSFLLGTGNYGYTF. CDR3 coding DNA: TGTGCCAGCAGTTTCCTCCTTGGGACAGGGAACTATGGCTACACCTTC.

This chain's CDR3 is CASSPGSGGNEQFF. CDR3 coding DNA: TGTGCCAGCTCACCCGGCTCGGGTGGGAATGAGCAGTTCTTC. The rearrangement joins TRBV18 to TRBJ2-1; D is unresolved. The V gene's germline CDR1 is KGHSH and CDR2 LQKENI. The V end was cut by 3 bases, the J end by 7 bases, with 13 bases between. The CDR3 has 14 residues.

This rearrangement joins TRBV15 to TRBJ1-3; D is unresolved. CDR1 is LNHNV and CDR2 is YYDKDF in the germline V gene (reference sequence). Trimming took 0 bases from V and 3 from J, leaving 6 bases between them. There are 14 residues in the CDR3. CDR3 sequence: CATSREQLGNTIYF. DNA of the CDR3: TGTGCCACCAGCAGAGAACAGCTTGGAAACACCATATATTTT.

A remark on this clone: The junction departs from the called germline gene at one end, perhaps through a read error. The chain joins TRBV7-9 to TRBJ2-3; 10 nucleotides agree with TRBD1. CDR1 and CDR2 (germline): SEHNR, FQNEAQ (reference sequence). The CDR3 is made up of 13 amino acids. The CDR3, as DNA: TGTGCCAGCAGCTTTCGACAGGGGGCCCCCTCGTTATTT. This codes for CASSFRQGAPSLF.

The chain uses TRBV12-3 or TRBV12-4 and TRBJ1-1; 8 bases are a match to TRBD1. The V and J ends lost 6 bases and 7 bases, in that order; junction bases with no gene match: 7. The CDR3 totals 13 residues. CDR3 bases: TGTGCCAGCAGCTACGGAGGACAGGGTGAAGCTTTCTTT. Its protein product is CASSYGGQGEAFF.

The V call is TRBV5-1, the J call TRBJ2-5, with 7 bases fitting TRBD2. The CDR3 loop spans 14 amino acids. Looked up from germline, CDR1 is SGHRS and CDR2 is YFSETQ. V dropped 7 bases and J dropped 5; count of bases not matched to a gene: 11. CDR3 sequence (DNA): TGCGCCAGCGCCCCTGGGGGGGTGGATGAGACCCAGTACTTC. It is translated as CASAPGGVDETQYF.

The chain employs TRBV9 and TRBJ2-7, with 7 bases that match TRBD2. With 3 bases clipped from V and 2 bases from J, the junction kept 8 bases outside the gene matches. Germline assignment: CDR1 SGDLS and CDR2 YYNGEE. The CDR3 contains 15 residues. CDR3 sequence: CASSGGGTGAYEQYF. DNA of the CDR3: TGTGCCAGCAGCGGGGGAGGGACGGGTGCCTACGAGCAGTACTTC.

The rearrangement joins TRBV7-2 to TRBJ2-7; a possible D gene is TRBD2 (5 bases). CDR3 length: 14 residues. Germline V gene sequence: CDR1 SGHTA, CDR2 FQGNSA. With 5 bases removed from V and 4 bases from J, the gap between germline ends came to 15 bases. This chain's CDR3 is CASSPSGRGYEQYF. As DNA, the CDR3 is TGTGCCAGCAGCCCTTCGGGGAGAGGGTACGAGCAGTACTTC.

The chain carries TRBV24-1 and TRBJ2-1; 11 bases agree with TRBD1. CDR1 and CDR2 (germline): KGHDR, SFDVKD. V gave up 3 bases and J gave up 6 bases; unmatched junction bases: 6. The CDR3 length is 16 residues. Written as DNA, the CDR3 is TGTGCCACCAGTGATCCCTCCGGGACAGGGGGCAATGAGCAGTTCTTC. This translates into CATSDPSGTGGNEQFF.

This chain uses TRBV7-9 with TRBJ1-2; possible D gene TRBD1, 5 bases. Trimming left V 5 bases short and J 3 bases short, with 13 bases between. Germline CDR1 SEHNR, CDR2 FQNEAQ (reference sequence). The CDR3 spans 14 residues. As DNA, the CDR3 is TGTGCCAGCAGCCCGACAGTAGGGGACTATGGCTACACCTTC. This encodes CASSPTVGDYGYTF.

J is TRBJ2-3 and V is TRBV5-4; 10 bases agree with TRBD1. This CDR3 spans 15 amino acids. V lost 4 bases, J lost 4 bases, and 6 bases stayed unmatched. Germline V CDR1 and CDR2: SGHNT, YYREEE (reference sequence). The CDR3 reads CASSPGDRGSDTQYF. The CDR3 bases are TGTGCCAGCAGCCCGGGGGACAGGGGATCAGATACGCAGTATTTT.

In this sample, this clone turned up once. This chain uses TRBV28 with TRBJ2-1; tentatively, D is TRBD2 (6 bases). Trimming stripped 5 bases from V and 4 bases from J, with 21 bases between. Germline values: CDR1 MDHEN, CDR2 SYDVKM. The CDR3 runs 17 residues. The CDR3 region has the DNA TGTGCCAGCAGTATACTTTATGGCGGGATGGGATACAATGAGCAGTTCTTC. Its translation is CASSILYGGMGYNEQFF.

The rearrangement uses TRBV4-2 and TRBJ2-1; 7 nucleotides agree with TRBD2. V was pared by 0 bases and J by 8 bases, with 13 bases of the junction left unmatched. Germline V gives CDR1 LGHNA, CDR2 YNFKEQ. The CDR3 runs to 17 residues. The CDR3 sequence is CASSQDISAGDPDEQFF. The CDR3 region has the DNA TGTGCCAGCAGCCAAGATATTTCGGCGGGAGATCCGGATGAGCAGTTCTTC.

This chain connects TRBV19 to TRBJ2-4, with D maybe TRBD1 (5 bases). The CDR3 is 13 residues long. The V end lost 4 bases, the J end lost 5 bases, and 9 bases lay between the germline ends. Germline values: CDR1 LNHDA, CDR2 SQIVND (reference sequence). The CDR3 loop is CASSSREENIQYF. CDR3 in DNA: TGTGCCAGTAGTAGCAGGGAAGAAAACATTCAGTACTTC. Full variable domain (remainder filled in from reference TRBV19 and TRBJ2-4): DGGITQSPKYLFRKEGQNVTLSCEQNLNHDAMYWYRQDPGQGLRLIYYSQIVNDFQKGDIAEGYSVSREKKESFPLTVTSAQKNPTAFYLCASSSREENIQYFGAGTRLSVL.

V is TRBV9 and J is TRBJ2-1, with 7 nucleotides matching TRBD2. CDR3 length: 14 residues. Germline CDR1 SGDLS, CDR2 YYNGEE. The junction had 1 base not matched to a gene; V was cut back by 0 bases and J by 4 bases. In DNA form, the CDR3 reads TGTGCCAGCAGCGTAGGGACTAGATACAATGAGCAGTTCTTC. This codes for CASSVGTRYNEQFF. Based on the CDR3 plus reference TRBV9 and TRBJ2-1, the full variable domain is DSGVTQTPKHLITATGQRVTLRCSPRSGDLSVYWYQQSLDQGLQFLIQYYNGEERAKGNILERFSAQQFPDLHSELNLSSLELGDSALYFCASSVGTRYNEQFFGPGTRLTVL.

The rearrangement joins TRBV28 to TRBJ2-2, with TRBD1 matching 10 bases. V trimming: 5 bases; J trimming: 4 bases; junction bases outside the gene matches: 4. The CDR3 is 15 residues long. Germline V gene sequence: CDR1 MDHEN, CDR2 SYDVKM. The CDR3 region is CASSSRDRGTGELFF. Here the CDR3 DNA reads TGTGCCAGCAGTAGCCGGGACAGGGGCACCGGGGAGCTGTTTTTT.

This sequence joins TRBV5-1 and TRBJ1-1, with TRBD1 matching 11 bases. The CDR3 is 14 amino acids. Looked up from germline, CDR1 is SGHRS and CDR2 is YFSETQ. Germline trimming cut 4 bases from V and 5 bases from J; bases unmatched to any gene: 4. CDR3 nucleotides: TGCGCCAGCAGCGCGGGACAGGGGGAAACTGAAGCTTTCTTT. Translated, it gives CASSAGQGETEAFF.

The chain carries TRBV5-1 and TRBJ1-1, with TRBD1 identical over 7 bases. V was pared by 5 bases and J by 11 bases, with 15 bases of the junction left unmatched. The CDR3 is 14 amino acids. Germline CDR1 and CDR2: SGHRS and YFSETQ. This chain's CDR3 is CASSSSGQSPAAFF. The CDR3 DNA reads as TGCGCCAGCAGTAGCTCGGGACAGTCCCCGGCGGCTTTCTTT.

This chain links TRBV19 with TRBJ2-1; 8 bases map to TRBD2. The germline gives CDR1 LNHDA, CDR2 SQIVND (reference sequence). J lost 9 bases, V lost 3 bases, and 22 bases had no gene match. The CDR3 runs 19 residues. The DNA for the CDR3 is TGTGCCAGTAGTATGCCCCTTTACAGCGGGAGTTTTAGCGGCGCTGAGCAGTTCTTC. Translated: CASSMPLYSGSFSGAEQFF. The whole variable domain, filled in from reference TRBV19 and TRBJ2-1, reads DGGITQSPKYLFRKEGQNVTLSCEQNLNHDAMYWYRQDPGQGLRLIYYSQIVNDFQKGDIAEGYSVSREKKESFPLTVTSAQKNPTAFYLCASSMPLYSGSFSGAEQFFGPGTRLTVL.

This clone was seen a handful of times. The chain uses TRBV27 and TRBJ1-4, with 7 nucleotides matching TRBD1. CDR1 and CDR2 (germline): MNHEY, SMNVEV (reference sequence). This CDR3 spans 14 amino acids. The J segment lost 3 bases and the V segment lost 5 bases, leaving 3 bases of the junction unmatched. For the CDR3, the DNA is TGTGCCAGCAGTGACGGGACAGCTAATGAAAAACTGTTTTTT. Amino acid sequence: CASSDGTANEKLFF.

This rearrangement joins TRBV5-4 to TRBJ2-1; 7 bases match TRBD2. The CDR3 length is 16 residues. Trimming took 0 bases from V and 11 from J; bases not matched to a gene: 14. The germline V gene has CDR1 SGHNT and CDR2 YYREEE (reference sequence). This CDR3 is CASSLVRGGSRGKQFF. In nucleotides, the CDR3 is TGTGCCAGCAGCTTGGTCCGGGGCGGGAGCCGGGGTAAGCAGTTCTTC.

The rearrangement links TRBV6-2 or TRBV6-3 to TRBJ1-5; 9 nucleotides match TRBD1. Trimming cost V 5 bases and J 6 bases; bases outside gene matches: 5. This CDR3 is built from 14 residues. The germline V gene encodes CDR1 MNHEY and CDR2 SVGEGT. This chain's CDR3 is CASSDGQGSQPQHF. The CDR3 DNA sequence: TGTGCCAGCAGTGACGGACAGGGGTCTCAGCCCCAGCATTTT.

This sequence joins TRBV7-2 and TRBJ2-1; TRBD1 matches at 8 bases. The junction had 14 bases not matched to a gene; V was cut back by 5 bases and J by 8 bases. This CDR3 region has 16 residues. Germline V CDR1 and CDR2: SGHTA, FQGNSA. CDR3 in amino acids: CASSIYLRGREDEQFF. In nucleotides, the CDR3 is TGTGCCAGCAGCATTTACCTCAGGGGGCGCGAGGATGAGCAGTTCTTC.

The chain combines TRBV6-2 or TRBV6-3 with TRBJ2-4; 9 nucleotides line up with TRBD1. Looked up from germline, CDR1 is MNHEY and CDR2 is SVGEGT. V lost 0 bases, J lost 0 bases, and 6 bases stayed unmatched. The CDR3 totals 18 residues. The CDR3 nucleotides read TGTGCCAGCAGTTACTCCGGACAGGGGTCGATAGCCAAAAACATTCAGTACTTC. Its translation is CASSYSGQGSIAKNIQYF.

The chain has TRBV10-3 and TRBJ2-2; 8 bases match TRBD1. The CDR3 is 16 amino acids. J gave up 5 bases and V 4 bases, and 9 bases lay outside the gene matches. The germline CDR1 and CDR2 sequences are ENHRY and SYGVKD. In DNA, the CDR3 is TGTGCCATCAGTGTTGGGACAGGCGCATCGACCGGGGAGCTGTTTTTT. Translated: CAISVGTGASTGELFF.

This sequence joins TRBV12-3 or TRBV12-4 and TRBJ2-2, with D unresolved. The CDR3 is made up of 12 amino acids. The V end was cut by 5 bases, the J end by 6 bases, with 7 bases between. CDR3 in amino acids: CASSLAAGELFF. Written as DNA, the CDR3 is TGTGCCAGCAGTCTGGCGGCCGGGGAGCTGTTTTTT.

The chain employs TRBV7-9 and TRBJ1-6; D gene uncertain. The CDR3 runs to 14 residues. Germline assignment: CDR1 SEHNR and CDR2 FQNEAQ (reference sequence). V was cut by 5 bases and J by 6 bases, with 11 bases left in between. As DNA, the CDR3 is TGTGCCAGCAGCCTCTCAGAAAGTAATTCACCCCTCCACTTT. Translation: CASSLSESNSPLHF. The whole variable domain, filled in from reference TRBV7-9 and TRBJ1-6, reads DTGVSQNPRHKITKRGQNVTFRCDPISEHNRLYWYRQTLGQGPEFLTYFQNEAQLEKSRLLSDRFSAERPKGSFSTLEIQRTEQGDSAMYLCASSLSESNSPLHFGNGTRLTVT.